This T cell receptor beta chain was observed in a study of blood T cell repertoires in COVID-19. Study at large: Some COVID-19 samples were acute and others convalescent; all came from the United States, Italy and Spain. Sample material is recorded as cDNA or gDNA derived from T cells, B-cell-depleted T cells, or PBMCs.

In the original processing: Quantification of nucleated cells was approximated via reference gene primer amplification. Repertoires were generated with immunoSEQ multiplex PCR, while TCRdb's copy carries only in-frame clones and drops some. V, J and clone size are taken as reported in that table, and D and trimming were inferred from the DNA itself. The sample yields some 150,000 clones, 65% to 90% seen once. V lost 1 base, J lost 5 bases, and 3 bases stayed unmatched. The CDR3 runs 14 residues. From germline, CDR1 is SGHRS and CDR2 YFSETQ. This clone has a handful of counts. The clonotype was recovered from a woman aged 55-70 years with active or convalescent COVID-19. The gene calls are TRBV5-1 and TRBJ2-5; 9 positions agree with TRBD2. The sequenced sample was peripheral blood. This CDR3 is CASSLRLADETQYF. The CDR3 DNA follows: TGCGCCAGCAGCTTGAGACTAGCGGATGAGACCCAGTACTTC. Full variable domain (remainder filled in from reference TRBV5-1 and TRBJ2-5): KAGVTQTPRYLIKTRGQQVTLSCSPISGHRSVSWYQQTPGQGLQFLFEYFSETQRNKGNFPGRFSGRQFSNSRSEMNVSTLELGDSALYLCASSLRLADETQYFGPGTRLLVL.